Following are 13 T cell receptor beta chains from one sample sequenced in a study of blood T cell repertoires in COVID-19. Libraries were prepared by immunoSEQ multiplex PCR; TCRdb keeps only in-frame clonotypes and omits some of them. The table records 81,000 or so clones, roughly 90% of them present only once. The sequenced sample consisted of peripheral blood. The receptors here all came from a man between 65 and 85 years old with active or convalescent COVID-19.

The V gene is TRBV18, the J gene TRBJ2-2; 7 nucleotides line up with TRBD1. Germline trimming cut 1 base from V and 6 bases from J; bases unmatched to any gene: 5. The CDR3 contains 15 residues. The germline CDR1 and CDR2 sequences are KGHSH and LQKENI. The CDR3 nucleotides read TGTGCCAGCTCACCACGAACAGGGGAGCCCGGGGAGCTGTTTTTT. This codes for CASSPRTGEPGELFF.

The chain recombines TRBV5-1 with TRBJ2-7; TRBD2 aligns across 8 bases. CDR1 and CDR2 from the germline V gene are SGHRS and YFSETQ. This CDR3 is built from 16 residues. J lost 3 bases, V lost 0 bases, and 8 bases had no gene match. CDR3 region: CASSLEAGGRDYEQYF. CDR3 DNA sequence: TGCGCCAGCAGCTTGGAGGCGGGGGGCCGTGACTACGAGCAGTACTTC.

This chain uses TRBV7-2 with TRBJ2-7, with 11 nucleotides matching TRBD2. This CDR3 has 14 amino acids. J lost 6 bases, V lost 5 bases, and 6 bases had no gene match. Germline V CDR1 and CDR2: SGHTA, FQGNSA. DNA for the CDR3: TGTGCCAGCAGCACGCTAGCGGGGGGAAGCGAGCAGTACTTC. As protein: CASSTLAGGSEQYF.

The chain links TRBV6-6 to TRBJ1-1; the match to TRBD1 covers 7 bases. CDR3 length: 14 residues. Looked up from germline, CDR1 is MNHNY and CDR2 is SVGAGI (reference sequence). The V gene end was trimmed by 6 bases and the J gene end by 0 bases; junction bases not matched to a gene: 4. The CDR3 here is CASRGGQLNTEAFF. In nucleotides, the CDR3 is TGTGCCAGCAGGGGGGGACAGTTGAACACTGAAGCTTTCTTT.

There are a few counts of this clone. The chain recombines TRBV20-1 with TRBJ1-2; TRBD1 is a possible D gene (5 bases). CDR1 and CDR2 (germline): DFQATT, SNEGSKA (reference sequence). V was shortened by 6 bases and J by 13 bases, with 18 bases between the two germline ends. The CDR3 totals 11 residues. The DNA of the CDR3 is TGCAGTGCCCGGGGGAGAGTCTTGGGCACCTTC. Its translation: CSARGRVLGTF.

This chain uses TRBV18 with TRBJ1-4, with 7 bases fitting TRBD1. J gave up 8 bases and V 5 bases, and 11 bases lay outside the gene matches. The CDR3 totals 15 residues. Germline CDR1 KGHSH, CDR2 LQKENI. The CDR3 DNA reads TGTGCCAGCTCATTACAGGGGCGCGGTATGGAAAAACTGTTTTTT. Translating gives CASSLQGRGMEKLFF.

In this sample, this clone turned up once. The chain recombines TRBV6-5 with TRBJ2-7; TRBD2 matches 8 bases. CDR1 is MNHEY and CDR2 is SVGAGI in the germline V gene. The CDR3 is 15 amino acids. The junction had 2 bases not matched to a gene; V was cut back by 0 bases and J by 1 base. DNA of the CDR3: TGTGCCAGCAGTTACTCGACGGGGGGGTCCTACGAGCAGTACTTC. This translates into CASSYSTGGSYEQYF.

This clone was found a few times. The chain has TRBV27 and TRBJ1-2; TRBD1 might be the D (5 bases). This CDR3 has 13 amino acids. The V and J ends lost 3 bases and 2 bases respectively, with 7 bases between them. Germline assignment: CDR1 MNHEY and CDR2 SMNVEV (reference sequence). CDR3 sequence (DNA): TGTGCCAGCAGTTTTAAGGGGAACTATGGCTACACCTTC. Its translation: CASSFKGNYGYTF.

The V call is TRBV7-9, the J call TRBJ1-4; 7 bases align to TRBD1. Germline CDR1 and CDR2: SEHNR and FQNEAQ (reference sequence). Trimming at V came to 5 bases and at J to 7 bases, leaving 7 bases not matched to a gene. The CDR3 is 14 amino acids. The CDR3 DNA reads TGTGCCAGCAGCAACAGGGGATCTCTTGAAAAACTGTTTTTT. This gives the protein CASSNRGSLEKLFF.

The chain employs TRBV7-2 and TRBJ2-7; tentative D call: TRBD1 (6 bases). V was cut by 1 base and J by 4 bases, with 11 bases left in between. Germline V gives CDR1 SGHTA, CDR2 FQGNSA. CDR3 size: 14 residues. The CDR3 bases are TGTGCCAGCAGCTTAGGCAGGGGCCGGTACGAGCAGTACTTC. Its protein product is CASSLGRGRYEQYF.

The chain is built from TRBV27 and TRBJ1-2; TRBD1 agrees at 9 bases. The CDR3 totals 14 residues. Germline V CDR1 and CDR2: MNHEY, SMNVEV (reference sequence). J gave up 4 bases and V 6 bases, and 6 bases lay outside the gene matches. DNA for the CDR3: TGTGCCAGCAGCACAGGGGGCTCGGGCTATGGCTACACCTTC. Protein product: CASSTGGSGYGYTF.

The chain couples TRBV19 to TRBJ2-7; 8 nucleotides agree with TRBD2. CDR3 length: 13 amino acids. After removal of 5 bases from V and 5 bases from J, the junction contained 5 bases not matched to a gene. Per the germline V gene, CDR1 is LNHDA and CDR2 is SQIVND (reference sequence). CDR3 sequence (DNA): TGTGCCAGTAGTGCCGCCGGGAGGGACGAGCAGTACTTC. This encodes CASSAAGRDEQYF.

The J gene is TRBJ1-2, the V gene TRBV9, with 8 bases fitting TRBD1. CDR3 length: 14 residues. Germline CDR1 and CDR2: SGDLS and YYNGEE. V shed 4 bases and J 8 bases; nucleotides not matched to a gene: 10. The CDR3 region is CASSSQGALGGYTF. In DNA form, the CDR3 reads TGTGCCAGCAGCTCGCAGGGGGCGTTGGGAGGCTACACCTTC.